A single sample is the source of the 7 T cell receptor beta chains below, sequenced in a study of cytomegalovirus exposure and HLA in healthy donors. PCR was performed using 60 Vbeta and 13 Jbeta primers. Here immunoSEQ multiplex PCR was the method, and the copy in TCRdb shows in-frame clones only, minus some. The table lists 100,000 to 150,000 clones, 73% of them singletons. The material sequenced was PBMCs. The receptors here all came from a man between 60 and 75 years old in good health and CMV-seropositive.

The genes are TRBV5-1 and TRBJ2-5; possible D gene TRBD2, 6 bases. CDR1 is SGHRS and CDR2 is YFSETQ in the germline V gene. The CDR3 has 13 amino acids. With 3 bases removed from V and 1 base from J, the gap between germline ends came to 7 bases. CDR3 nucleotide sequence: TGCGCCAGCAGCTGGGACTTCCAAGAGACCCAGTACTTC. This translates into CASSWDFQETQYF.

This clone was seen a single time. J is TRBJ2-7 and V is TRBV15; 8 nucleotides match TRBD2. V shed 5 bases, J shed 2 bases, and the junction held 2 bases outside the gene matches. CDR1 and CDR2 from the germline V gene are LNHNV and YYDKDF (reference sequence). The CDR3 sequence is 13 residues long. Written as DNA, the CDR3 is TGTGCCACCAGCCACGGGGGGGCCTACGAGCAGTACTTC. Its translation: CATSHGGAYEQYF.

This chain uses TRBV9 with TRBJ1-3; no definite D call. Trimming pared 4 bases from V and 3 bases from J, leaving 5 bases between. CDR3 length: 12 residues. Germline-derived CDR1 and CDR2 are SGDLS and YYNGEE. This CDR3 is CASSPGGNTIYF. CDR3 sequence (DNA): TGTGCCAGCAGCCCCGGTGGAAACACCATATATTTT.

This chain joins TRBV5-1 and TRBJ1-1; 8 nucleotides align to TRBD1. With V trimmed by 0 bases and J by 0 bases, 4 bases remained unmatched. The germline gives CDR1 SGHRS, CDR2 YFSETQ. The CDR3 has 16 residues. DNA of the CDR3: TGCGCCAGCAGCTTGGGGACAGGGCAAGTGAACACTGAAGCTTTCTTT. Encoded protein: CASSLGTGQVNTEAFF. Drawing the rest from reference TRBV5-1 and TRBJ1-1, the complete variable domain is KAGVTQTPRYLIKTRGQQVTLSCSPISGHRSVSWYQQTPGQGLQFLFEYFSETQRNKGNFPGRFSGRQFSNSRSEMNVSTLELGDSALYLCASSLGTGQVNTEAFFGQGTRLTVV.

This rearrangement joins TRBV19 to TRBJ1-2; the D is unclear. Germline V lookup: CDR1 LNHDA, CDR2 SQIVND (reference sequence). The CDR3 extends over 12 amino acids. V was trimmed by 3 bases and J by 7 bases, leaving 9 bases between them. DNA for the CDR3: TGTGCCAGTAGTATGGAGTTTAGTGGCTACACCTTC. Protein product: CASSMEFSGYTF.

This chain joins TRBV7-2 and TRBJ1-2; 7 bases are a match to TRBD1. The V gene end was trimmed by 6 bases and the J gene end by 6 bases; junction bases not matched to a gene: 7. This CDR3 contains 13 residues. Germline loops: CDR1 SGHTA, CDR2 FQGNSA. The CDR3 DNA sequence: TGTGCCAGCAGTTATAAAACAGGGGATGGCTACACCTTC. Its protein product is CASSYKTGDGYTF.

This clone appeared once. This rearrangement joins TRBV6-5 to TRBJ1-1; 9 bases agree with TRBD1. V shed 6 bases and J 4 bases; nucleotides not matched to a gene: 9. The length of the CDR3 is 15 residues. The germline V gene encodes CDR1 MNHEY and CDR2 SVGAGI. CDR3 DNA sequence: TGTGCCAGCAGCTCCTGGACAGGGGCTAGCACTGAAGCTTTCTTT. Amino acid sequence: CASSSWTGASTEAFF.